The 28 T cell receptor beta chains below come from one sample, sequenced in a study of blood T cell repertoires in COVID-19. Clones were sequenced by immunoSEQ multiplex PCR, and TCRdb holds only the in-frame ones, with some missing. Of 240,000 or so clones listed, approximately 83% are singletons. Sequencing was done on a sample of PBMCs or T cells enriched from blood (not recorded which). These receptors all come from a woman aged 40 to 49 with acute COVID-19.

This chain connects TRBV6-2 or TRBV6-3 to TRBJ2-1; TRBD1 matches 7 bases. With V trimmed by 5 bases and J by 0 bases, 7 bases remained unmatched. Germline V gene data show CDR1 as MNHEY and CDR2 as SVGEGT. The CDR3 contains 16 residues. CDR3: CASSKRGQSSYNEQFF. The CDR3 nucleotides are TGTGCCAGCAGTAAAAGGGGGCAGAGCTCCTACAATGAGCAGTTCTTC.

This clone occurred once. The chain uses TRBV19 and TRBJ2-5, with a possible D match to TRBD2 (6 bases). Looked up from germline, CDR1 is LNHDA and CDR2 is SQIVND (reference sequence). The CDR3 runs to 17 residues. Trimming took off 6 bases at V and 4 bases at J, with 24 bases between the two ends. The CDR3 nucleotides read TGTGCCAGTAGCACGATCACCTTTAGGAGGGGCCTAGAGACCCAGTACTTC. This codes for CASSTITFRRGLETQYF.

This clone showed up many times. The chain employs TRBV11-2 and TRBJ2-7, with D hard to call. The CDR3 is 14 amino acids. The V gene lost 1 base and the J gene lost 0 bases, with 7 bases spanning the gap. In germline, CDR1 is SGHAT, CDR2 FQNNGV. CDR3 sequence reads: CASSLGHGSYEQYF. The CDR3 DNA follows: TGTGCCAGCAGCTTAGGACACGGCTCCTACGAGCAGTACTTC.

The CDR3 DNA sequence: TGTGCCATCAGTGAGTCTCCAACCTACGAGCAGTACTTC. Protein sequence: CAISESPTYEQYF. The chain combines TRBV10-3 with TRBJ2-7; D ambiguous. The ends were cut back, 0 bases at V and 2 bases at J, with 5 bases in the middle. CDR1 ENHRY and CDR2 SYGVKD come from the germline V gene. The CDR3 loop spans 13 amino acids.

A few counts support this clone. This chain links TRBV9 with TRBJ1-1; 7 bases agree with TRBD1. From germline, CDR1 is SGDLS and CDR2 YYNGEE. Unmatched junction bases numbered 7, after V lost 0 bases and J lost 11 bases. This CDR3 region has 13 residues. Here the CDR3 reads CASSVDRDSGAFF. The CDR3 DNA is TGTGCCAGCAGCGTAGATAGGGACAGTGGTGCTTTCTTT.

The chain joins TRBV5-8 to TRBJ2-3, with 13 bases that match TRBD2. Losses at the gene ends were 4 bases for V and 0 bases for J; bases not matched to a gene: 8. This CDR3 contains 18 residues. CDR1 is SGHTS, CDR2 YDEGEE, per germline. CDR3 nucleotide sequence: TGTGCCAGCAGCCCGGGGACTAGCGGGACGTCAAGCACAGATACGCAGTATTTT. Amino acid sequence: CASSPGTSGTSSTDTQYF.

This chain connects TRBV27 to TRBJ2-1; maybe TRBD1 (6 bases). V lost 6 bases and J lost 7, with 13 bases in between. CDR3 length: 13 amino acids. Germline assignment: CDR1 MNHEY and CDR2 SMNVEV (reference sequence). The CDR3 is CASSTGLGNEQFF. The CDR3 nucleotides read TGTGCCAGCAGCACAGGGTTGGGGAATGAGCAGTTCTTC.

This chain links TRBV3-1 (or the pseudogene TRBV3-2) with TRBJ2-1; TRBD2 might be the D (6 bases). Germline-derived CDR1 and CDR2 are LGHDT and YNNKEL (reference sequence). V was clipped by 1 base and J by 1 base, with 8 bases between them. CDR3 length: 15 residues. The CDR3 sequence is CASSQGAGSYNEQFF. The DNA of the CDR3 is TGTGCCAGCAGCCAAGGGGCGGGATCCTACAATGAGCAGTTCTTC.

The chain has TRBV5-1 and TRBJ2-5, with a tentative D call TRBD2 (5 bases). Germline CDR1 and CDR2: SGHRS and YFSETQ. There are 14 residues in the CDR3. Trimming left V 5 bases short and J 1 base short, with 12 bases between. The CDR3 nucleotides read TGCGCCAGCAGGCTAGCCGACTCCCAAGAGACCCAGTACTTC. Amino acids: CASRLADSQETQYF.

The chain combines TRBV5-4 with TRBJ2-7; no clear D gene. Germline V gives CDR1 SGHNT, CDR2 YYREEE (reference sequence). V was pared by 3 bases and J by 7 bases, with 11 bases between. This CDR3 contains 12 residues. CDR3 region: CASSWSSGEQYF. Here the CDR3 DNA reads TGTGCCAGCAGCTGGAGTAGTGGGGAGCAGTACTTC. The full variable domain, in which reference TRBV5-4 and TRBJ2-7 provide the parts outside the CDR3, is ETGVTQSPTHLIKTRGQQVTLRCSSQSGHNTVSWYQQALGQGPQFIFQYYREEENGRGNFPPRFSGLQFPNYSSELNVNALELDDSALYLCASSWSSGEQYFGPGTRLTVT.

This chain joins TRBV19 and TRBJ1-2, with 11 bases aligning to TRBD1. Germline V gene sequence: CDR1 LNHDA, CDR2 SQIVND (reference sequence). The ends lost 6 bases at V and 7 bases at J; junction bases unmatched: 13. This CDR3 spans 16 amino acids. The CDR3 nucleotides are TGTGCCAGTAGAAGTCTTCAAGGACAGGGGGCTTCTGGCTACACCTTC. It codes for CASRSLQGQGASGYTF. Supplemented by reference TRBV19 and TRBJ1-2, the full variable domain reads DGGITQSPKYLFRKEGQNVTLSCEQNLNHDAMYWYRQDPGQGLRLIYYSQIVNDFQKGDIAEGYSVSREKKESFPLTVTSAQKNPTAFYLCASRSLQGQGASGYTFGSGTRLTVV.

V and J are TRBV4-2 and TRBJ1-2, with 7 bases fitting TRBD1. After removal of 1 base from V and 5 bases from J, the junction contained 7 bases not matched to a gene. The CDR3 is 15 amino acids. Germline CDR1 and CDR2: LGHNA and YNFKEQ. The CDR3 protein is CASSQAATGSYGYTF. For the CDR3, the DNA is TGTGCCAGCAGCCAAGCCGCGACAGGGTCATATGGCTACACCTTC.

The chain is built from TRBV2 and TRBJ1-1, with D tentatively TRBD1 (6 bases). The CDR3 is 15 residues long. The V gene lost 4 bases and the J gene lost 1 base, with 13 bases spanning the gap. Germline loops: CDR1 SNHLY, CDR2 FYNNEI. The CDR3 nucleotides read TGTGCCAGCAGTGCCCGGGACATAACGAACACTGAAGCTTTCTTT. This encodes CASSARDITNTEAFF.

The rearrangement uses TRBV29-1 and TRBJ1-1; D remains unclear. CDR1 and CDR2 (germline): SQVTM, ANQGSEA. CDR3 length equals 11 residues. V was clipped by 0 bases and J by 8 bases, with 7 bases between them. The CDR3 spells CSVEDRGEAFF. CDR3 nucleotide sequence: TGCAGCGTTGAAGATAGAGGGGAAGCTTTCTTT. Full variable domain (outside the CDR3, taken from reference TRBV29-1 and TRBJ1-1): SAVISQKPSRDICQRGTSLTIQCQVDSQVTMMFWYRQQPGQSLTLIATANQGSEATYESGFVIDKFPISRPNLTFSTLTVSNMSPEDSSIYLCSVEDRGEAFFGQGTRLTVV.

The rearrangement links TRBV6-5 to TRBJ2-7; 9 bases fit TRBD1. The germline V gene encodes CDR1 MNHEY and CDR2 SVGAGI. Trimming cost V 10 bases and J 3 bases; bases outside gene matches: 7. This CDR3 is built from 13 residues. The CDR3 here is CATTGTGYYEQYF. CDR3 sequence (DNA): TGTGCCACTACGGGGACAGGGTACTACGAGCAGTACTTC.

The rearrangement uses TRBV25-1 and TRBJ2-7; D is perhaps TRBD2 (5 bases). V lost 1 base and J 0 bases, leaving 10 bases between the germline ends. The CDR3 loop spans 15 amino acids. Germline-derived CDR1 and CDR2 are MGHDK and SYGVNS. The CDR3 sequence: CASSELGSGSYEQYF. DNA of the CDR3: TGTGCCAGCAGTGAATTAGGGAGCGGCTCCTACGAGCAGTACTTC.

The V and J genes are TRBV24-1 and TRBJ2-5; D might be TRBD2 (6 bases). This CDR3 spans 13 amino acids. V was pared by 2 bases and J by 6 bases, with 9 bases between. Germline loops: CDR1 KGHDR, CDR2 SFDVKD. CDR3 sequence reads: CATSDSLAKTQYF. CDR3 DNA sequence: TGTGCCACCAGTGATTCCCTAGCGAAGACCCAGTACTTC.

This rearrangement joins TRBV24-1 to TRBJ2-5; D remains unclear. This CDR3 region has 14 residues. The germline V and J ends were trimmed by 1 base and 2 bases, with 7 bases remaining between them. Per the germline V gene, CDR1 is KGHDR and CDR2 is SFDVKD. This chain's CDR3 is CATSDFGQQETQYF. CDR3 nucleotide sequence: TGTGCCACCAGTGATTTTGGGCAGCAAGAGACCCAGTACTTC.

The rearrangement joins TRBV4-2 to TRBJ1-4; tentative D call: TRBD1 (5 bases). Looked up from germline, CDR1 is LGHNA and CDR2 is YNFKEQ. Trimming stripped 1 base from V and 2 bases from J, with 14 bases between. CDR3 length: 17 residues. The CDR3 spells CASSQVLFGATNEKLFF. The CDR3 nucleotides read TGTGCCAGCAGCCAAGTCTTGTTTGGGGCTACTAATGAAAAACTGTTTTTT.

This rearrangement joins TRBV27 to TRBJ2-2; TRBD1 aligns across 8 bases. Per the germline V gene, CDR1 is MNHEY and CDR2 is SMNVEV (reference sequence). This CDR3 has 16 residues. J lost 7 bases, V lost 1 base, and 8 bases had no gene match. In DNA, the CDR3 is TGTGCCAGCAGTTTATGGGCAGGGGACAGGAACGGGGAGCTGTTTTTT. This codes for CASSLWAGDRNGELFF.

The rearrangement joins TRBV3-1 (or the pseudogene TRBV3-2) to TRBJ2-5, with 7 bases fitting TRBD2. CDR3 length: 16 residues. From germline, CDR1 is LGHDT and CDR2 YNNKEL (reference sequence). J gave up 4 bases and V 2 bases, and 10 bases lay outside the gene matches. CDR3 sequence (DNA): TGTGCCAGCAGCCAAAGAGTGGGAGGGCCGGGAGAGACCCAGTACTTC. Its protein product is CASSQRVGGPGETQYF.

The chain employs TRBV9 and TRBJ1-5; a possible D gene is TRBD1 (6 bases). The germline CDR1 and CDR2 sequences are SGDLS and YYNGEE. The length of the CDR3 is 12 residues. The germline V and J ends were trimmed by 7 bases and 7 bases, with 12 bases remaining between them. In nucleotides, the CDR3 is TGTGCCAGCGGGAAGGGGGGGCAGCCCCAGCATTTT. As protein: CASGKGGQPQHF. Drawing the rest from reference TRBV9 and TRBJ1-5, the complete variable domain is DSGVTQTPKHLITATGQRVTLRCSPRSGDLSVYWYQQSLDQGLQFLIQYYNGEERAKGNILERFSAQQFPDLHSELNLSSLELGDSALYFCASGKGGQPQHFGDGTRLSIL.

This sequence joins TRBV11-3 and TRBJ2-3; 7 bases map to TRBD1. Trimming cost V 3 bases and J 0 bases; bases outside gene matches: 6. The CDR3 has 16 residues. Germline CDR1 and CDR2: SGHNT and YENEEA. The CDR3 nucleotides read TGTGCCAGCAGCTTCGGGACAGCACCTAGCACAGATACGCAGTATTTT. Protein: CASSFGTAPSTDTQYF.

The chain has TRBV9 and TRBJ2-1, with D possibly TRBD2 on 6 matching bases. Germline-derived CDR1 and CDR2 are SGDLS and YYNGEE. CDR3 length equals 11 residues. Trimming cost V 3 bases and J 8 bases, with 6 bases left between them. CDR3 protein: CASSGDYEQFF. The CDR3 region has the DNA TGTGCCAGCAGCGGGGACTATGAGCAGTTCTTC.

The chain has TRBV11-2 and TRBJ2-7; TRBD1 agrees at 8 bases. This CDR3 comprises 14 residues. In germline, CDR1 is SGHAT, CDR2 FQNNGV. After removal of 5 bases from V and 4 bases from J, the junction contained 7 bases not matched to a gene. The CDR3 coding sequence is TGTGCCAGCAGCGACCGAACAGGGGGGTACGAGCAGTACTTC. It translates to CASSDRTGGYEQYF.

This chain joins TRBV5-1 and TRBJ2-2; D may be TRBD1 (5 bases). Germline CDR1 and CDR2: SGHRS and YFSETQ. This CDR3 is built from 18 residues. V was clipped by 0 bases and J by 0 bases, with 15 bases between them. CDR3 bases: TGCGCCAGCAGCTTGGACAGGCTTACCTCCTCGAACACCGGGGAGCTGTTTTTT. Protein sequence: CASSLDRLTSSNTGELFF.

This chain joins TRBV27 and TRBJ2-7, with 9 bases lining up with TRBD1. The germline gives CDR1 MNHEY, CDR2 SMNVEV (reference sequence). V dropped 1 base and J dropped 4; count of bases not matched to a gene: 2. This CDR3 contains 14 residues. The CDR3 protein is CASSLWGTGYEQYF. Here the CDR3 DNA reads TGTGCCAGCAGTTTATGGGGGACAGGGTACGAGCAGTACTTC.

The rearrangement uses TRBV11-2 and TRBJ1-1; a weak D match, TRBD1 (6 bases). The CDR3 has 15 amino acids. Germline CDR1 is SGHAT and CDR2 is FQNNGV. Trimming left V 5 bases short and J 4 bases short, with 17 bases between. For the CDR3, the DNA is TGTGCCAGCAGCAGTGGCGGGGAGGGGGGCACTGAAGCTTTCTTT. It encodes CASSSGGEGGTEAFF.